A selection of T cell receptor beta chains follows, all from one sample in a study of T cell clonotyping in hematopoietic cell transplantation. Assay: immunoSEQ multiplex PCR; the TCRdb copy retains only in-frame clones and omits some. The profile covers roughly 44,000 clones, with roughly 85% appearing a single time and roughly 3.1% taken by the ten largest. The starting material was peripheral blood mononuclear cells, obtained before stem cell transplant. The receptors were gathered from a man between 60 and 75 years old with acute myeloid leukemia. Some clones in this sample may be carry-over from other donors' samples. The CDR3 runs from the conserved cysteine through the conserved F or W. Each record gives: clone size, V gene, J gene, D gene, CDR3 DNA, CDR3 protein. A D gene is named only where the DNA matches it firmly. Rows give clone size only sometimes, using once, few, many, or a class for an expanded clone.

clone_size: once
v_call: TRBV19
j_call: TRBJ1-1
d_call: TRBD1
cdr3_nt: TGTGCCAGTAGTATAGGTCAGGGGGTCACTGAAGCTTTCTTT
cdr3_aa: CASSIGQGVTEAFF

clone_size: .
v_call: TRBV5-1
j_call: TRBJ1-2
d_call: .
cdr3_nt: TGCGCCAGCAGCTCGGGAGGACAGACCTATGGCTACACCTTC
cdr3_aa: CASSSGGQTYGYTF

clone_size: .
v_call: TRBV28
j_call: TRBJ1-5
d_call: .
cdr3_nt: TGTGCCAGCAGTTCAGTCGACCGGACGGGTCAGCCCCAGCATTTT
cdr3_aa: CASSSVDRTGQPQHF

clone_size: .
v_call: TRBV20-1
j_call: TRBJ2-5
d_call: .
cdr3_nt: TGCAGTGCTATTCAAGAGACCCAGTACTTC
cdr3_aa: CSAIQETQYF

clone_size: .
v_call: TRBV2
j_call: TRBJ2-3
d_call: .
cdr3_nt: TGTGCCAGCAGCCGGGGGGCAACAGATACGCAGTATTTT
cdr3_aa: CASSRGATDTQYF

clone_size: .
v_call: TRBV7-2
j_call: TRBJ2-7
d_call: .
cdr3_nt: TGTGCCAGCAGCCCACCCGGTACCTACGAGCAGTACTTC
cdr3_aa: CASSPPGTYEQYF

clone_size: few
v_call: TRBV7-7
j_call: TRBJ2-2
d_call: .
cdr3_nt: TGTGCTAGCAGCTCAGCTATGGCAGGCACCGGGGAGCTGTTTTTT
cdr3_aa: CASSSAMAGTGELFF

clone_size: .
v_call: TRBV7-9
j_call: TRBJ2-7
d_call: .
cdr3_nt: TGTGCCAGCAATTTAGGGGGTTACGAGCAGTACTTC
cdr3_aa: CASNLGGYEQYF

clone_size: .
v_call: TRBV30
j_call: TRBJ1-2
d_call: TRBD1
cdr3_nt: TGTGCCTGGGACAGGGAGACGGAGAACGGCTACACCTTC
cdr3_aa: CAWDRETENGYTF

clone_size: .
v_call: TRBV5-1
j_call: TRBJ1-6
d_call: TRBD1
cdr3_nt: TGCGCCAGCAGCCTACTTCCGGGACAGGGAGACTCACCCCTCCACTTT
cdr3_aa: CASSLLPGQGDSPLHF

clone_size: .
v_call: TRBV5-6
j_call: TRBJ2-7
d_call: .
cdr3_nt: TGTGCCAGCACCAAGCAGGCGTACGAGCAGTACTTC
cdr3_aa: CASTKQAYEQYF

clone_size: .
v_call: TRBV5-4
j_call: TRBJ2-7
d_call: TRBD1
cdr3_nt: TGTGCCAGCAGCTTCGGGACAGCCAAATACTACGAGCAGTACTTC
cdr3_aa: CASSFGTAKYYEQYF

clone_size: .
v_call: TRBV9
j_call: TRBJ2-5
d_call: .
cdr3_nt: TGTGCCAGCAGCGTAGGGGGCCAGAAGGAGACCCAGTACTTC
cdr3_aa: CASSVGGQKETQYF

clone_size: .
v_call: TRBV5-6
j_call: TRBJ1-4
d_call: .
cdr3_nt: TGTGCCAGCAGCATCTCGGCTAATGAAAAACTGTTTTTT
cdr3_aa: CASSISANEKLFF

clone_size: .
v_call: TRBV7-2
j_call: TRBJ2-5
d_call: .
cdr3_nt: TGTGCCAGCAGCGTAAACGCCCCAGGGGATGGGGAGACCCAGTACTTC
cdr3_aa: CASSVNAPGDGETQYF

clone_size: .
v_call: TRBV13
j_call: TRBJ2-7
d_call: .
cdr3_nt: TGTGCCAGCAGCCGAAGTGTCTACGAGCAGTACTTC
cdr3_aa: CASSRSVYEQYF

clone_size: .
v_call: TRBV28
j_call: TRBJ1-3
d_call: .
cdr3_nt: TGTGCCAGCAGTCCTCCGACACTTTTCAGCTCTGGAAACACCATATATTTT
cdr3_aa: CASSPPTLFSSGNTIYF

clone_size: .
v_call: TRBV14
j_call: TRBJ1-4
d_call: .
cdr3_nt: TGTGCCAGCAGCCAAGCGGGTTGGGAGAAACTGTTTTTT
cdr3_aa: CASSQAGWEKLFF

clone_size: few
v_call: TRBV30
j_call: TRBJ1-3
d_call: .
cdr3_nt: TGTGCCTGGAGTGTCTCTGGAAACACCATATATTTT
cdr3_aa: CAWSVSGNTIYF

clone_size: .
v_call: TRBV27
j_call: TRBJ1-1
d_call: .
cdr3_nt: TGTGCCAGCAGTTTGGCGGGACGAAGCACTGAAGCTTTCTTT
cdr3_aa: CASSLAGRSTEAFF

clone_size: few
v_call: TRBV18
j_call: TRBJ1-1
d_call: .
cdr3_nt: TGTGCCAGCTCTCTTGAGAGAAACACTGAAGCTTTCTTT
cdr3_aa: CASSLERNTEAFF

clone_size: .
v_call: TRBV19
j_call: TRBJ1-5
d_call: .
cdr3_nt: TGTGCCAGTAGTAAGCAGCCCCAGCATTTT
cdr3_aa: CASSKQPQHF

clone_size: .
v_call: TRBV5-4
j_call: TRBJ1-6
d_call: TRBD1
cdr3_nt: TGTGCCAGCAGCCTCGGACAGGGTGATTCACCCCTCCACTTT
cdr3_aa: CASSLGQGDSPLHF

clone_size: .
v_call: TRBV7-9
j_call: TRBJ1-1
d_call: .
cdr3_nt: TGTGCCAGCAGCTTTGATGGGGGAAGGAACGCTTTCTTT
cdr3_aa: CASSFDGGRNAFF

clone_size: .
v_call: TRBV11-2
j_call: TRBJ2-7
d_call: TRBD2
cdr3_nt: TGTGCCAGCAGCTCCGGGGGGGGTCAGCAGTACTTC
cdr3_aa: CASSSGGGQQYF

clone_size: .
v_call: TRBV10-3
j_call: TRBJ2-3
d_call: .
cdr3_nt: TGTGCCATCAGTGGGGAAGGGGAAGGCCATACGCAGTATTTT
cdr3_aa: CAISGEGEGHTQYF